Each of the 10 T cell receptor beta chains below was sequenced from the same sample in a study of blood T cells in healthy people across ages. PCR was performed a second time for about 7 to 11 cycles using a sample-barcoded 5' primer and a J-beta primer mix. MiXCR, run by TCRdb on the 5' RACE reads, gives a single entry per CDR3 protein. This table has 700,000 or so distinct CDR3 sequences, approximately 22% appearing once. The source material was blood. The receptors originated from a man aged 65-85 years in good health.

The V and J genes are TRBV6-6 and TRBJ2-2; 7 positions match TRBD1. This CDR3 contains 14 residues. The germline V gene has CDR1 MNHNY and CDR2 SVGAGI (reference sequence). Trimming took 4 bases from V and 3 from J; bases not matched to a gene: 2. This CDR3 is CASSWQGDTGELFF. For the CDR3, the DNA is TGTGCCAGCAGTTGGCAGGGGGACACCGGGGAGCTGTTTTTT.

A few counts support this clonotype. The chain combines TRBV28 with TRBJ2-7, with D uncertain. This CDR3 is built from 12 residues. V lost 7 bases to trimming and J lost 1 base, with 8 bases between them. Germline lookup yields CDR1 MDHEN and CDR2 SYDVKM. The CDR3 DNA sequence: TGTGCCAGCACCGGTATTTCCTACGAGCAGTACTTC. This gives the protein CASTGISYEQYF.

The V and J genes are TRBV3-1 and TRBJ2-5; 11 bases agree with TRBD2. The DNA matches TRBJ2-7 better at its end, which makes the J call doubtful. This CDR3 is 15 amino acids long. CDR1 LGHDT and CDR2 YNNKEL come from the germline V gene (reference sequence). The CDR3 DNA sequence: TGTGCCAGCAGCCAAGATGCTAGCGGGGGGTACGAGCAGTACTTC. Its protein is CASSQDASGGYEQYF.

The gene calls are TRBV20-1 and TRBJ2-1; no clear D. Trimming took 2 bases from V and 8 from J, leaving 7 bases between them. Germline assignment: CDR1 DFQATT and CDR2 SNEGSKA (reference sequence). The CDR3 loop spans 11 amino acids. The CDR3 DNA reads TGCAGTGCTAGAATGGATTATGAGCAGTTCTTC. Amino acid sequence: CSARMDYEQFF.

V usage is TRBV28 and J usage is TRBJ2-3; 10 nucleotides line up with TRBD2. V lost 3 bases and J lost 4; bases outside the gene matches: 4. CDR1 is MDHEN, CDR2 SYDVKM, per germline. The CDR3 spans 15 residues. DNA for the CDR3: TGTGCCAGCAGTTTTAGCGGGAGGAAACCAGATACGCAGTATTTT. Protein product: CASSFSGRKPDTQYF.

This clonotype has more than one count but fewer than ten. This chain links TRBV15 with TRBJ2-2; D is undetermined. Germline V gene data show CDR1 as LNHNV and CDR2 as YYDKDF (reference sequence). The CDR3 is made up of 14 amino acids. V was trimmed by 0 bases and J by 5 bases, leaving 7 bases between them. The CDR3 spells CATSRDQETGELFF. In DNA form, the CDR3 reads TGTGCCACCAGCAGAGATCAGGAGACCGGGGAGCTGTTTTTT.

This clonotype came up a few times. J is TRBJ2-2 and V is TRBV5-1, with D uncertain. This CDR3 is built from 13 residues. V was trimmed by 4 bases and J by 3 bases, leaving 7 bases between them. Germline CDR1 is SGHRS and CDR2 is YFSETQ. CDR3 in DNA: TGCGCCAGCAGCCCCTATGACACCGGGGAGCTGTTTTTT. Translated: CASSPYDTGELFF.

V usage is TRBV20-1 and J usage is TRBJ1-3; D remains ambiguous. Trimming cost V 3 bases and J 0 bases, with 15 bases left between them. The germline CDR1 and CDR2 sequences are DFQATT and SNEGSKA (reference sequence). There are 16 residues in the CDR3. The CDR3 loop reads CSARPILWGSGNTIYF. DNA of the CDR3: TGCAGTGCTAGGCCAATCCTTTGGGGCTCTGGAAACACCATATATTTT.

This clonotype has a handful of counts. The chain recombines TRBV6-5 with TRBJ2-1, with D possibly TRBD2 on 7 matching bases. The length of the CDR3 is 16 residues. V was pared by 0 bases and J by 2 bases, with 11 bases between. CDR1 MNHEY and CDR2 SVGAGI come from the germline V gene. In DNA form, the CDR3 reads TGTGCCAGCAGTTACTCCCGGGGGGCCCCCTACAATGAGCAGTTCTTC. It yields the protein CASSYSRGAPYNEQFF.

This clonotype was detected only a few times. The chain is built from TRBV9 and TRBJ2-1, with 14 bases aligning to TRBD2. Germline CDR1 SGDLS, CDR2 YYNGEE. V lost 3 bases and J lost 9; bases outside the gene matches: 8. This CDR3 is built from 16 residues. The CDR3 sequence: CASSGRTSGGWGEQFF. The CDR3, as DNA: TGTGCCAGCAGCGGGAGGACTAGCGGGGGGTGGGGTGAGCAGTTCTTC.